This T cell receptor beta chain was observed in a study of CD8 T cells in Susac syndrome. The RNA, roughly 0.5 to 1 ug, was put through reverse transcription using random hexamers. TCRdb re-derived calls from the immunoSEQ multiplex PCR reads in MiXCR, one entry per CDR3 protein. In the table there are 150,000 to 200,000 distinct CDR3 sequences, about 96% of which are singletons. The CDR3 is 14 residues long. CDR1 LGHDT and CDR2 YNNKEL come from the germline V gene (reference sequence). The V and J ends lost 2 bases and 2 bases respectively, with 9 bases between them. Material for sequencing was CD4+ T cells from PBMCs. The V call is TRBV3-1, the J call TRBJ2-5; no clear D. The clonotype comes from a human donor with multiple sclerosis. The CDR3, as DNA: TGTGCCAGCAGCCAATGGGTTAGACAAGAGACCCAGTACTTC. It encodes CASSQWVRQETQYF.